Listed here are 8 T cell receptor beta chains from one sample, sequenced in a study of metastatic and nonmetastatic thyroid tumors. TCRdb re-called the PCR reads through MiXCR. The profile shows approximately 28,000 clones, roughly 15% of them singletons. Until they underwent thyroid surgery, no patient had received any treatment. Sequencing used blood. The source is a male donor with papillary thyroid cancer or a benign thyroid nodule (not recorded which). Some clones in this sample may be carry-over from other donors' samples.

In its sample, this clone was seen many times. Other DNA variants within this sample encode the same CDR3. The rearrangement links TRBV9 to TRBJ2-1; TRBD2 matches at 7 bases. In germline, CDR1 is SGDLS, CDR2 YYNGEE. The CDR3 is 14 residues long. Trimming took 6 bases from V and 4 from J; bases not matched to a gene: 7. CDR3 DNA: TGTGCCAGCAAGCGGGACTACAATTACAATGAGCAGTTCTTC. It is translated as CASKRDYNYNEQFF.

This clone was counted at least ten times. The V and J genes are TRBV7-9 and TRBJ1-6; 9 positions match TRBD1. Germline V gene sequence: CDR1 SEHNR, CDR2 FQNEAQ (reference sequence). The CDR3 spans 16 residues. Trimming cost V 5 bases and J 7 bases; bases outside gene matches: 9. Here the CDR3 reads CASSRNRGRGNSPLHF. The DNA of the CDR3 is TGTGCCAGCAGCCGCAACAGGGGGCGAGGGAATTCACCCCTCCACTTT.

This clone was seen repeatedly, ten times or more. The chain combines TRBV12-3 or TRBV12-4 with TRBJ1-1; no definite D call. Trimming pared 1 base from V and 2 bases from J, leaving 5 bases between. The CDR3 sequence is 13 residues long. In DNA form, the CDR3 reads TGTGCCAGCAGTTTAGGCCCAAACACTGAAGCTTTCTTT. Translation: CASSLGPNTEAFF.

This clone was seen many times. This sequence joins TRBV5-5 and TRBJ1-2; the D gene is possibly TRBD1 (6 bases). CDR3 length: 12 residues. CDR1 and CDR2 from the germline V gene are SGHKS and YYEKEE (reference sequence). Trimming cost V 0 bases and J 12 bases, with 12 bases left between them. The CDR3 protein is CASSLVSGADTF. The CDR3 nucleotides read TGTGCCAGCAGCTTGGTCTCAGGGGCAGACACCTTC. The whole variable domain, remainder taken from reference TRBV5-5 and TRBJ1-2, is DAGVTQSPTHLIKTRGQQVTLRCSPISGHKSVSWYQQVLGQGPQFIFQYYEKEERGRGNFPDRFSARQFPNYSSELNVNALLLGDSALYLCASSLVSGADTFGSGTRLTVV.

This clone has just a few counts. The rearrangement uses TRBV29-1 and TRBJ2-2, with a tentative D call TRBD2 (5 bases). CDR3 length: 11 amino acids. The V end was cut by 6 bases, the J end by 3 bases, with 5 bases between. Germline V gene data show CDR1 as SQVTM and CDR2 as ANQGSEA. Written as DNA, the CDR3 is TGCAGCGTCGGGGACACCGGGGAGCTGTTTTTT. It is translated as CSVGDTGELFF.

This clone was observed at least ten times. The CDR3 spells CASTERHSNYGYTF. Here the CDR3 DNA reads TGTGCCAGCACTGAGAGGCATTCTAACTATGGCTACACCTTC. This chain connects TRBV2 to TRBJ1-2, with unresolved D. This CDR3 is 14 amino acids long. CDR1 is SNHLY, CDR2 FYNNEI, per germline. V dropped 7 bases and J dropped 0 bases, with 12 bases sitting between them.

This clone was observed at least ten times. The chain uses TRBV12-3 or TRBV12-4 and TRBJ1-1, with 8 bases identical to TRBD1. Trimming took 3 bases from V and 10 from J; bases not matched to a gene: 1. The CDR3 has 11 residues. The CDR3 reads CASSFGQGAFF. CDR3 sequence (DNA): TGTGCCAGCAGTTTTGGACAGGGAGCTTTCTTT.

This clone was counted a few times. The chain combines TRBV6-1 with TRBJ2-3; unclear D gene. Germline assignment: CDR1 MNHNS and CDR2 SASEGT. CDR3 length: 11 residues. Trimming left V 6 bases short and J 6 bases short, with 7 bases between. CDR3 bases: TGTGCCAGCAGAAGTTCGGATACGCAGTATTTT. Amino acids: CASRSSDTQYF.